This T cell receptor (beta chain) was sequenced in a study of blood T cell repertoires in COVID-19. At the level of the study: Acute and convalescent COVID-19 specimens originated in the United States, Italy and Spain. The analysed material was cDNA or gDNA that came from T cells, B-cell-depleted T cells, or PBMCs.

Seattle researchers signed up patients amid active infection and tracked them longitudinally. How the authors handled the data: Estimation of nucleated cell counts was performed using reference gene primer amplification. Here immunoSEQ multiplex PCR was the method, and the copy in TCRdb shows in-frame clones only, minus some. From that table come the V and J calls and clone size; the DNA was used to work out D and trimming. The sample lists 250,000 to 350,000 clones, around 84% occurring once. Sequenced sample: peripheral blood. This receptor was taken from a human donor with COVID-19, enrolled during active disease. The donor label of this sample is uncertain.

CDR3 loop: CASSPGRDGSPLHF. The CDR3 DNA reads as TGTGCCAGCAGCCCGGGGAGGGACGGTTCACCCCTCCACTTT. This chain links TRBV6-5 with TRBJ1-6; TRBD1 might be the D (5 bases). CDR1 and CDR2 (germline): MNHEY, SVGAGI. The CDR3 sequence is 14 residues long. Trimming cost V 6 bases and J 9 bases, with 15 bases left between them.